One and the same sample provided the 23 T cell receptor beta chains below, sequenced in a study of blood T cell repertoires in COVID-19. Measured with immunoSEQ multiplex PCR; TCRdb has only the in-frame clones, and not every one. This sample has hundreds of thousands of clones; approximately 88% occur once, and the top ten carry around 30%. Specimen: peripheral blood. These receptors all come from a man in his forties or fifties with acute or convalescent COVID-19.

The V gene is TRBV3-1 (or the pseudogene TRBV3-2), the J gene TRBJ2-1; TRBD2 matches at 7 bases. Germline-derived CDR1 and CDR2 are LGHDT and YNNKEL (reference sequence). The trim removed 0 bases at V and 3 bases at J, leaving 5 bases unmatched. The CDR3 length is 16 residues. CDR3 region: CASSQDLTGGYNEQFF. As DNA, the CDR3 is TGTGCCAGCAGCCAAGATCTGACGGGGGGCTACAATGAGCAGTTCTTC.

This clone was seen once. J is TRBJ1-1 and V is TRBV11-2; 7 positions agree with TRBD1. Trimming removed 5 bases from V and 6 bases from J; junction bases left unmatched: 9. Germline CDR1 reads SGHAT; CDR2 reads FQNNGV. This CDR3 has 14 residues. In DNA form, the CDR3 reads TGTGCCAGCAGCCCCCGAGACAGGGTCGCTGAAGCTTTCTTT. This sequence encodes CASSPRDRVAEAFF.

The CDR3 DNA follows: TGTGCCAGCAGCTCTAGCCGGACAGCATGGGACTACACCTTC. This encodes CASSSSRTAWDYTF. This chain uses TRBV6-5 with TRBJ1-2, with D tentatively TRBD1 (6 bases). Germline CDR1 and CDR2: MNHEY and SVGAGI. V lost 6 bases and J lost 10, with 21 bases in between. The CDR3 loop spans 14 amino acids.

This chain uses TRBV5-6 with TRBJ1-4, with TRBD1 as a possible D gene (5 bases). Germline loops: CDR1 SGHDT, CDR2 YYEEEE. CDR3 length: 13 residues. The V and J ends lost 3 bases and 8 bases respectively, with 11 bases between them. The CDR3 nucleotides are TGTGCCAGCAGCTGGACCCCAGGGGAAAAACTGTTTTTT. Translating it yields CASSWTPGEKLFF.

The chain uses TRBV11-2 and TRBJ1-1; 11 bases are shared with TRBD1. Germline assignment: CDR1 SGHAT and CDR2 FQNNGV. J lost 4 bases, V lost 3 bases, and 7 bases had no gene match. This CDR3 has 16 amino acids. CDR3 bases: TGTGCCAGCAGCTTGCATCCCGGGACAGGGGGCACTGAAGCTTTCTTT. Encoded protein: CASSLHPGTGGTEAFF.

The chain combines TRBV18 with TRBJ2-3, with 7 nucleotides matching TRBD1. The CDR3 loop spans 17 amino acids. V dropped 0 bases and J dropped 0; count of bases not matched to a gene: 6. CDR1 is KGHSH and CDR2 is LQKENI in the germline V gene. CDR3: CASSPPLGTESTDTQYF. CDR3 nucleotide sequence: TGTGCCAGCTCACCACCGCTCGGGACAGAAAGCACAGATACGCAGTATTTT.

This sequence joins TRBV28 and TRBJ1-1, with no clear D. Germline CDR1 and CDR2: MDHEN and SYDVKM. V shed 3 bases and J shed 1 base, with 6 bases lying between them. The CDR3 totals 13 residues. CDR3 in DNA: TGTGCCAGCAGTTTCAACAGGAACACTGAAGCTTTCTTT. Translating it yields CASSFNRNTEAFF.

The chain combines TRBV5-1 with TRBJ2-1; D possibly corresponds to TRBD2 (5 bases). V was trimmed by 0 bases and J by 0 bases, leaving 10 bases between them. This CDR3 region has 16 residues. In germline, CDR1 is SGHRS, CDR2 YFSETQ. The CDR3 loop reads CASSLGGVSSYNEQFF. In DNA, the CDR3 is TGCGCCAGCAGCTTGGGGGGAGTGAGCTCCTACAATGAGCAGTTCTTC.

The rearrangement links TRBV14 to TRBJ1-2; tentatively, D is TRBD1 (6 bases). This CDR3 is built from 15 residues. Between the trimmed V and J ends, which lost 2 bases and 8 bases, there was a span of 18 bases. Germline V gene sequence: CDR1 SGHDN, CDR2 FVKESK. This CDR3 is CASSQNWVRGGGYTF. The CDR3 DNA reads TGTGCCAGCAGCCAAAACTGGGTCAGGGGTGGAGGCTACACCTTC. The entire variable domain, with the rest obtained from reference TRBV14 and TRBJ1-2, is as follows: EAGVTQFPSHSVIEKGQTVTLRCDPISGHDNLYWYRRVMGKEIKFLLHFVKESKQDESGMPNNRFLAERTGGTYSTLKVQPAELEDSGVYFCASSQNWVRGGGYTFGSGTRLTVV.

The V call is TRBV7-9, the J call TRBJ1-1; D is undetermined. Deletions cut 7 bases from V and 1 base from J, with 7 bases between. The CDR3 sequence is 12 residues long. In germline, CDR1 is SEHNR, CDR2 FQNEAQ (reference sequence). Here the CDR3 reads CASNNQNTEAFF. CDR3 nucleotide sequence: TGTGCCAGCAACAATCAGAACACTGAAGCTTTCTTT.

The V and J genes are TRBV5-6 and TRBJ2-1, with 11 bases identical to TRBD2. CDR1 and CDR2 (germline): SGHDT, YYEEEE. V lost 4 bases, J lost 8 bases, and 11 bases stayed unmatched. CDR3 length equals 16 residues. For the CDR3, the DNA is TGTGCCAGCAGCCGGGGACTAGCGGAGTGGGGGGATGAGCAGTTCTTC. Translating it yields CASSRGLAEWGDEQFF.

The chain combines TRBV11-1 with TRBJ1-1; unclear D gene. The CDR3 runs 13 residues. The V end lost 1 base, the J end lost 8 bases, and 11 bases lay between the germline ends. Germline CDR1 reads SGHAT; CDR2 reads FQDESV (reference sequence). CDR3 region: CASSLDGLTEAFF. In DNA form, the CDR3 reads TGTGCCAGCAGCTTAGACGGTCTGACAGAAGCTTTCTTT.

The chain uses TRBV9 and TRBJ2-1, with 13 bases fitting TRBD2. The CDR3 has 16 amino acids. Germline-derived CDR1 and CDR2 are SGDLS and YYNGEE. With V trimmed by 4 bases and J by 8 bases, 9 bases remained unmatched. CDR3 residues: CASSIIGLAGEYEQFF. CDR3 DNA: TGTGCCAGCAGCATCATCGGACTAGCGGGAGAATATGAGCAGTTCTTC.

The J gene is TRBJ2-7, the V gene TRBV6-5; D gene unclear. This CDR3 is built from 15 residues. Deletions cut 2 bases from V and 0 bases from J, with 11 bases between. Germline values: CDR1 MNHEY, CDR2 SVGAGI. The CDR3 sequence is CASSYGQTSSYEQYF. Written as DNA, the CDR3 is TGTGCCAGCAGTTACGGGCAGACCAGCTCCTACGAGCAGTACTTC.

This clone was recorded once. The chain is built from TRBV29-1 and TRBJ1-5; D possibly corresponds to TRBD1 (6 bases). This CDR3 is 14 amino acids long. The V end lost 6 bases, the J end lost 6 bases, and 18 bases lay between the germline ends. Germline V CDR1 and CDR2: SQVTM, ANQGSEA. This chain's CDR3 is CSVAKDSDSQPQHF. In DNA, the CDR3 is TGCAGCGTCGCAAAGGACAGCGACAGTCAGCCCCAGCATTTT.

This chain joins TRBV6-6 and TRBJ1-1, with a possible D match to TRBD1 (6 bases). The CDR3 is 13 amino acids. Looked up from germline, CDR1 is MNHNY and CDR2 is SVGAGI (reference sequence). V was trimmed by 6 bases and J by 4 bases, leaving 12 bases between them. The CDR3 reads CASSQTGTTEAFF. In nucleotides, the CDR3 is TGTGCCAGCAGCCAAACAGGGACCACTGAAGCTTTCTTT.

The rearrangement joins TRBV18 to TRBJ1-2; D is possibly TRBD1 (6 bases). V lost 6 bases and J lost 5, with 10 bases in between. The CDR3 is 12 residues long. CDR1 and CDR2 (germline): KGHSH, LQKENI. As DNA, the CDR3 is TGTGCCAGCTCCGGGACAACATATGGCTACACCTTC. Translating gives CASSGTTYGYTF. Full variable domain (missing parts from reference TRBV18 and TRBJ1-2): NAGVMQNPRHLVRRRGQEARLRCSPMKGHSHVYWYRQLPEEGLKFMVYLQKENIIDESGMPKERFSAEFPKEGPSILRIQQVVRGDSAAYFCASSGTTYGYTFGSGTRLTVV.

This chain joins TRBV7-8 and TRBJ1-3, with D tentatively TRBD1 (5 bases). Trimming took 5 bases from V and 3 from J, leaving 17 bases between them. The CDR3 sequence is 16 residues long. Per the germline V gene, CDR1 is SGHVS and CDR2 is FQNEAQ. The CDR3 bases are TGTGCCAGCAGCCAAGGGGCAGGGCGTCTTGGAAACACCATATATTTT. It is translated as CASSQGAGRLGNTIYF.

The chain couples TRBV9 to TRBJ1-1; perhaps TRBD1 as D (5 bases). The germline CDR1 and CDR2 sequences are SGDLS and YYNGEE. V lost 3 bases, J lost 0 bases, and 12 bases lay in between. The length of the CDR3 is 15 residues. As DNA, the CDR3 is TGTGCCAGCAGCGCTCCCCCAGGGTTGAACACTGAAGCTTTCTTT. It translates to CASSAPPGLNTEAFF. Looking up the rest from reference TRBV9 and TRBJ1-1 gives the full variable domain: DSGVTQTPKHLITATGQRVTLRCSPRSGDLSVYWYQQSLDQGLQFLIQYYNGEERAKGNILERFSAQQFPDLHSELNLSSLELGDSALYFCASSAPPGLNTEAFFGQGTRLTVV.

On this clone itself: In the same sample, other DNA sequences code for this CDR3. The chain uses TRBV3-1 (or the pseudogene TRBV3-2) and TRBJ1-1, with D maybe TRBD1 (5 bases). Germline V gene lookup returns CDR1 LGHDT and CDR2 YNNKEL (reference sequence). The CDR3 totals 13 residues. The V end lost 1 base, the J end lost 4 bases, and 7 bases lay between the germline ends. The CDR3 region has the DNA TGTGCCAGCAGCCAAGTCCAGGGCACTGAAGCTTTCTTT. This encodes CASSQVQGTEAFF.

This clone was counted a few times. The chain is built from TRBV5-8 and TRBJ1-5; 7 bases are a match to TRBD1. The ends lost 4 bases at V and 0 bases at J; junction bases unmatched: 16. Germline values: CDR1 SGHTS, CDR2 YDEGEE. The CDR3 loop spans 19 amino acids. This CDR3 reads CASSTVPLGQRYSNQPQHF. The CDR3 coding sequence is TGTGCCAGCAGCACCGTTCCCTTGGGACAGAGATATAGCAATCAGCCCCAGCATTTT. Looking up the rest from reference TRBV5-8 and TRBJ1-5 gives the full variable domain: EAGVTQSPTHLIKTRGQQATLRCSPISGHTSVYWYQQALGLGLQFLLWYDEGEERNRGNFPPRFSGRQFPNYSSELNVNALELEDSALYLCASSTVPLGQRYSNQPQHFGDGTRLSIL.

In regard to this clone: Other DNA variants within this sample encode the same CDR3. The chain combines TRBV5-1 with TRBJ2-1, with D uncertain. Trimming removed 4 bases at V and 5 bases at J, with 4 bases between. CDR1 is SGHRS, CDR2 YFSETQ, per germline. The CDR3 spans 11 residues. The CDR3 reads CASSPNNEQFF. The CDR3 DNA is TGCGCCAGCAGCCCAAACAATGAGCAGTTCTTC.

The rearrangement uses TRBV19 and TRBJ1-2; possibly TRBD1 for D (5 bases). Trimming left V 4 bases short and J 2 bases short, with 11 bases between. The germline V gene has CDR1 LNHDA and CDR2 SQIVND (reference sequence). The CDR3 contains 14 residues. CDR3 sequence: CASSSGQRNYGYTF. As DNA, the CDR3 is TGTGCCAGTAGTAGTGGACAACGAAACTATGGCTACACCTTC.